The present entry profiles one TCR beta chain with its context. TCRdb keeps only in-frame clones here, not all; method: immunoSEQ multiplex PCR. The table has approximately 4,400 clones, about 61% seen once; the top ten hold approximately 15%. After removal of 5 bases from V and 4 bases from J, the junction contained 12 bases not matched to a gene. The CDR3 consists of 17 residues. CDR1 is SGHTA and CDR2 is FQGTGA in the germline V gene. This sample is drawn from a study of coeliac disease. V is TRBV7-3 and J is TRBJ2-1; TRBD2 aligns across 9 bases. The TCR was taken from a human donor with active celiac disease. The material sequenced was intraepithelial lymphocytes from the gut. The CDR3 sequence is CASSPPGLATEYNEQFF. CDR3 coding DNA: TGTGCCAGCAGCCCGCCCGGACTAGCGACCGAATACAATGAGCAGTTCTTC.